These T cell receptor beta chains were read from a single sample in a study of human versus mouse CDR3 diversity and MHC coevolution. TCRdb keeps only in-frame clones here, not all; method: immunoSEQ multiplex PCR. The sample has 50,000 to 70,000 clones; around 94% are singletons. The specimen was naive CD4+ T cells from blood. Every receptor here comes from a person between 55 and 70 years old in good health. Both conserved end residues are part of each CDR3. The D gene is left open where the match is weak. Rows may omit the clone size; those that give it use once, few, many or a size class.

v_call	j_call	clone_size	d_call	cdr3_aa	cdr3_nt
TRBV5-1	TRBJ2-2	NA	TRBD2	CASSRTSGSAGELFF	TGCGCCAGCAGCCGGACTAGCGGGAGTGCCGGGGAGCTGTTTTTT
TRBV5-1	TRBJ2-7	NA	TRBD1	CASNLRAGGVYEQYF	TGCGCCAGCAATCTTAGAGCAGGGGGAGTCTACGAGCAGTACTTC
TRBV7-9	TRBJ2-5	NA	NA	CASTTGETQYF	TGTGCCAGCACTACGGGGGAGACCCAGTACTTC
TRBV9	TRBJ2-1	NA	TRBD2	CASSASPGTSGKYSYNEQFF	TGTGCCAGCAGCGCCTCGCCCGGGACTAGCGGGAAATACTCCTACAATGAGCAGTTCTTC
TRBV29-1	TRBJ1-4	NA	NA	CSVEIQGDEKLFF	TGCAGCGTTGAGATACAGGGTGATGAAAAACTGTTTTTT
TRBV10-3	TRBJ2-7	NA	NA	CAINQGSGYEQYF	TGTGCCATCAACCAGGGGTCGGGCTACGAGCAGTACTTC
TRBV19	TRBJ1-4	few	NA	CASSINRNEKLFF	TGTGCCAGTAGTATCAACAGGAATGAAAAACTGTTTTTT
TRBV23-1	TRBJ2-1	NA	TRBD2	CASSQILGGRTPNEQFF	TGCGCCAGCAGTCAAATTCTAGGCGGGAGGACCCCGAATGAGCAGTTCTTC
TRBV6-1	TRBJ2-7	NA	NA	CASSDRLSSYEQYF	TGTGCCAGCAGTGACAGGCTAAGCTCCTACGAGCAGTACTTC
TRBV5-1	TRBJ2-3	NA	TRBD2	CASTRFGGAVTDTQYF	TGCGCCAGCACCCGGTTCGGGGGGGCAGTCACAGATACGCAGTATTTT
TRBV30	TRBJ1-2	NA	TRBD1	CAWSVLGTGGGYTF	TGTGCCTGGAGTGTACTCGGGACAGGGGGGGGCTACACCTTC
TRBV9	TRBJ1-1	NA	NA	CASSPREVEAFF	TGTGCCAGCAGCCCTCGCGAGGTTGAAGCTTTCTTT
TRBV7-9	TRBJ2-3	NA	NA	CASSLPPWAADTQYF	TGTGCCAGCAGCTTACCCCCCTGGGCCGCAGATACGCAGTATTTT
TRBV5-3	TRBJ2-3	NA	NA	CARSLAVHTQYF	TGTGCCAGAAGCTTGGCGGTGCATACGCAGTATTTT
TRBV19	TRBJ2-6	NA	TRBD1	CASSEYGGQGIGANVLTF	TGTGCCAGTAGTGAATACGGAGGACAGGGGATTGGGGCCAACGTCCTGACTTTC
TRBV5-1	TRBJ1-5	once	TRBD1	CASSLGLTDRGSNQPQHF	TGCGCCAGCAGCTTGGGGCTAACGGACAGGGGGAGCAATCAGCCCCAGCATTTT
TRBV7-3	TRBJ2-7	NA	NA	CASRSAVSSYEQYF	TGTGCCAGCAGGTCAGCGGTGAGCTCCTACGAGCAGTACTTC